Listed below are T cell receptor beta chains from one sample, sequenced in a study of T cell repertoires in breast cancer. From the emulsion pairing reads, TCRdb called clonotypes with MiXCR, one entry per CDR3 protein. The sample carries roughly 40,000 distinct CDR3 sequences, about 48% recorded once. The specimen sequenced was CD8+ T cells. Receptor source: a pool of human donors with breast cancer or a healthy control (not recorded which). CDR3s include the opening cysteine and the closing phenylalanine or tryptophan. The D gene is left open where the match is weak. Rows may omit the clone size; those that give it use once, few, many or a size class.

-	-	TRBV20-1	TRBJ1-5	TGCAGTGCTTCACAGGGTACGGATCAGCCCCAGCATTTT	CSASQGTDQPQHF
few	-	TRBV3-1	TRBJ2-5	TGTGCCAGCAGCCAAGAGAACTCCTGGGGAACCCAGTACTTC	CASSQENSWGTQYF
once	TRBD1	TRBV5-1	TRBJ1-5	TGCGCCAGCAGCCCGGAGACAGGGCATCAGCCCCAGCATTTT	CASSPETGHQPQHF
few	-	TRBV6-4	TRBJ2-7	TGTGCCAGCAGGGAAGGGTACTACGAGCAGTACTTC	CASREGYYEQYF
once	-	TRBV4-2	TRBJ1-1	TGTGCCAGCAGCCAATCTACCGGGGGACTACGGAACACTGAAGCTTTCTTT	CASSQSTGGLRNTEAFF
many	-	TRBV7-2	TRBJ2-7	TGTGCCAGCAGCTTATTCCAGGGGCCCTACGAGCAGTACTTC	CASSLFQGPYEQYF
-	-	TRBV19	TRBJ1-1	TGTGCCAGTAGTATACCGGCGGGACGGGCTTTCTTT	CASSIPAGRAFF
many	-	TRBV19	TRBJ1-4	TGTGCCAGTTCGACCGGGATTGCAACTAATGAAAAACTGTTTTTT	CASSTGIATNEKLFF
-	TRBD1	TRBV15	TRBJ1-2	TGTGCCACCAGCAAGGACAGGGTTGGCTCCTTTTACTATGGCTACACCTTC	CATSKDRVGSFYYGYTF
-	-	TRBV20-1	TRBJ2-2	TGCAGTGCTGGGAGACCCGGGAACACCGGGGAGCTGTTTTTT	CSAGRPGNTGELFF
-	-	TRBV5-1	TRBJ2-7	TGCGCCAGCAAGGAAATGGGTGCGAACTACGAGCAGTACTTC	CASKEMGANYEQYF
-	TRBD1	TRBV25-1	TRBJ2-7	TGTGCCAGCACCGCCAACAGGGGGCGTCTCCACTACGAGCGGTACTTC	CASTANRGRLHYERYF
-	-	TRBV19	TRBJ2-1	TGTGCCAGTAGTTCTCCGGCAGCAGGGGGGAATGAGCAGTTCTTC	CASSSPAAGGNEQFF
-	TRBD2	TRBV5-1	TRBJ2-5	TGCGCCAGCTGGCGGGGGGCGGTGGAAGAGACCCAGTACTTC	CASWRGAVEETQYF
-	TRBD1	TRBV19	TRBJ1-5	TGTGCCAGTAGTGCCCGGGACAGGGGGGGCGGCAATCAGCCCCAGCATTTT	CASSARDRGGGNQPQHF
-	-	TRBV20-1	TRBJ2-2	TGCAATGTCCCGGACTTTACCACGGGGACCGGGGAGCTGTTTTTT	CNVPDFTTGTGELFF
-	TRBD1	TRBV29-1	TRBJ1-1	TGCAGCGCGAGCAACAGGGGTGGAACTGAAGCTTTCTTT	CSASNRGGTEAFF
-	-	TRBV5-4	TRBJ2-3	TGTGCCAGCAGCCCTACGACATTAGCGGATACGCAGTATTTT	CASSPTTLADTQYF
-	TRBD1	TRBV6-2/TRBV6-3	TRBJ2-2	TGTGCCAGCAGTTACCAGGGGGCCCCTTCGAACACCGGGGAGCTGTTTTTT	CASSYQGAPSNTGELFF
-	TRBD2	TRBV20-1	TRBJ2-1	TGCAGTGCTTTCACGACTAGCGGGAGCGATAAGCAGTTCTTC	CSAFTTSGSDKQFF
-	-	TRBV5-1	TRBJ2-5	TGCGCCAGCAGCTTGTTAGGTGGAGAGACCCAGTACTTC	CASSLLGGETQYF
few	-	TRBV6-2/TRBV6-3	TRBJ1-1	TGTGCCAGCAGTTACAACAAGGAGGTCGCTGAAGCTTTCTTT	CASSYNKEVAEAFF
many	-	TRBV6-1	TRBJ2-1	TGTGCCAGCAGTAACTACTACAGCTCCTACAATGAGCAGTTCTTC	CASSNYYSSYNEQFF
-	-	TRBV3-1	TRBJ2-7	TGTGCCAGCAGCCAAGTCATCGACGAGCAGTACTTC	CASSQVIDEQYF
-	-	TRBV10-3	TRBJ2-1	TGTGCCATCAGTGAGTCCTTGGCAGAGCAGTTCTTC	CAISESLAEQFF
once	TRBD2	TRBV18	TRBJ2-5	TGTGCCAGCTCACCACCGGTTGGCGGGGGGGCCCAAGAGACCCAGTACTTC	CASSPPVGGGAQETQYF
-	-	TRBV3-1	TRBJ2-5	TGTGCCAGCAGCCTCGCCCCTAGAGGGCAAGAGACCCAGTACTTC	CASSLAPRGQETQYF
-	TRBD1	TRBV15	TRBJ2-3	TGTGCCACCAGCAGAGATGGGGACAGTGGAATCGATACGCAGTATTTT	CATSRDGDSGIDTQYF
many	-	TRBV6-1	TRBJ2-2	TGTGCCAGCAGTCGGGGCACCGGGGAGCTGTTTTTT	CASSRGTGELFF
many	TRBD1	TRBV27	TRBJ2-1	TGTGCCAGCACCCTAGGGACAGGGTTCTACAATGAGCAGTTCTTC	CASTLGTGFYNEQFF
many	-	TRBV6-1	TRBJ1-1	TGTGCCAGCAGTGAATTCGGGTCGGAAGAAGCTTTCTTT	CASSEFGSEEAFF
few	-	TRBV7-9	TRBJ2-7	TGTGCCAGCAGCTTAGGTGCCGGGCGACGCGAGCAGTACTTC	CASSLGAGRREQYF
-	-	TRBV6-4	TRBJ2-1	TGTGCCAGCAGTGCTGAGGGGGGCTCCTACAATGAGCAGTTCTTC	CASSAEGGSYNEQFF
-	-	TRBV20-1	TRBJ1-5	TGCAGTGGCCTCGATAGGACGGAGCGTCAGCCCCAGCATTTT	CSGLDRTERQPQHF
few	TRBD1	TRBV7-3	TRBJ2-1	TGTGCCAGCAGCTTAACCCCACGGGACAGGAACCTCTTC	CASSLTPRDRNLF
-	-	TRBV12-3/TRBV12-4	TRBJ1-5	TGTGCCAGCAGTTTATCAGTAGGAGAGGGGCCCCAGCATTTT	CASSLSVGEGPQHF
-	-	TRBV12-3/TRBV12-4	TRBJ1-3	TGTGCCAGCAGTCCGGACTCTGGAAACACCATATATTTT	CASSPDSGNTIYF